This is a list of T cell receptor beta chains from one sample in a study of blood T cell repertoires in COVID-19. TCRdb's copy holds only in-frame clones and misses some; the assay was immunoSEQ multiplex PCR. The data show around 100,000 clones, with 70% to 90% seen just once and approximately 1.5% held by the top ten. Sequenced sample: peripheral blood. The receptors come from a man aged 35 to 55 with acute or convalescent COVID-19. CDR3s include the opening cysteine and the closing phenylalanine or tryptophan. D genes are given only for firm matches. For some rows the clone size is stated as once, few or many, or as a class when expanded; others skip it.

cdr3_aa cdr3_nt j_call d_call v_call clone_size
CASSETPISTDTQYF TGTGCCAGTAGTGAGACTCCGATCAGCACAGATACGCAGTATTTT TRBJ2-3 . TRBV19 .
CSVEDPTGTSGRETQYF TGCAGCGTTGAAGATCCCACCGGGACTAGCGGGAGGGAGACCCAGTACTTC TRBJ2-5 TRBD2 TRBV29-1 once
CASSRDSENYGYTF TGTGCCAGCAGTCGAGACAGCGAAAACTATGGCTACACCTTC TRBJ1-2 . TRBV2 .
CATAGGGGTDTQYF TGTGCCACCGCCGGCGGGGGGGGAACAGATACGCAGTATTTT TRBJ2-3 TRBD2 TRBV10-3 .
CASSLDGTRFYEQYF TGTGCCAGCAGTTTGGATGGGACTAGATTCTACGAGCAGTACTTC TRBJ2-7 TRBD2 TRBV28 .
CASRGLARNEQYF TGCGCCAGCAGAGGGCTAGCGAGGAACGAGCAGTACTTC TRBJ2-7 . TRBV5-1 .
CASKMAGDNSPLHF TGTGCCAGCAAGATGGCAGGCGATAATTCACCCCTCCACTTT TRBJ1-6 . TRBV6-6 few
CASSEYLLSYEQYF TGTGCCAGCAGTGAATACCTACTCTCCTACGAGCAGTACTTC TRBJ2-7 . TRBV25-1 few
CASSKTGLVYEQYF TGTGCCAGCAGCAAGACAGGTTTGGTCTACGAGCAGTACTTC TRBJ2-7 . TRBV7-9 few
CASSPTESNQPQHF TGTGCCAGCAGCCCGACAGAGAGCAATCAGCCCCAGCATTTT TRBJ1-5 . TRBV27 .
CASSLRQPPYEQYF TGTGCCAGCAGCTTGAGACAGCCCCCCTACGAGCAGTACTTC TRBJ2-7 . TRBV5-6 .
CASSPDLTGELFF TGTGCCAGCAGCCCGGACTTGACCGGGGAGCTGTTTTTT TRBJ2-2 . TRBV27 .
CSAQRATGGYNEQFF TGCAGCGCCCAAAGGGCAACAGGGGGTTACAATGAGCAGTTCTTC TRBJ2-1 TRBD1 TRBV29-1 .
CASSPRQGSYNSPLHF TGTGCCAGCAGCCCCCGACAGGGCTCCTATAATTCACCCCTCCACTTT TRBJ1-6 TRBD1 TRBV7-2 .
CASSFERGGIPYF TGTGCCAGCAGCTTCGAGAGGGGGGGAATCCCGTACTTC TRBJ2-7 . TRBV7-9 .
CASSVSGLDTQYF TGTGCCAGCAGCGTTAGCGGCTTAGATACGCAGTATTTT TRBJ2-3 . TRBV7-2 .
CASSLGKGAKAFF TGTGCCAGCAGTTTAGGGAAGGGGGCGAAGGCTTTCTTT TRBJ1-1 TRBD1 TRBV12-3/TRBV12-4 .